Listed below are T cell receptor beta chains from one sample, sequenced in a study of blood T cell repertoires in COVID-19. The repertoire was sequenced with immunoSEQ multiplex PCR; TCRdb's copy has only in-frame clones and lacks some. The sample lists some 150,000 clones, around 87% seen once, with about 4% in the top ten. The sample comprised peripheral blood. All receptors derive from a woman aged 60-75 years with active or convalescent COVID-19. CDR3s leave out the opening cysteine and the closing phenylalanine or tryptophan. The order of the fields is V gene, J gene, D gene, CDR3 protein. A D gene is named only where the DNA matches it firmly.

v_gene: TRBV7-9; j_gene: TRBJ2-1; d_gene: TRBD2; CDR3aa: ASSLLAGVLNEQF
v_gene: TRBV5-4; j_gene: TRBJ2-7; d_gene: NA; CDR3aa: ASSLAGFSYEQY
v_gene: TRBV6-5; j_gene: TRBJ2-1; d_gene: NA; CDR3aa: ASTMNIQGSNEQF
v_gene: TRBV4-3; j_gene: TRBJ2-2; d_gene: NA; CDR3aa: ASSQDLSVTGELF
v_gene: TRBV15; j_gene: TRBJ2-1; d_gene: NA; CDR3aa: ATSRRLGLDEQF
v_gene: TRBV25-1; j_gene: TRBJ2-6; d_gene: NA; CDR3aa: ASSDYGLGVLT
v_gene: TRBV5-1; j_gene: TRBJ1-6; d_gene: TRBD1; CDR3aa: ASSRQGQESSYNSPLH
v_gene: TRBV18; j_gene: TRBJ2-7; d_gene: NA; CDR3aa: ASSPRAGDAHEQY
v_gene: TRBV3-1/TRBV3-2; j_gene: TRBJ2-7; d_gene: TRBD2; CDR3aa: ASSQGGLAGGPYEQY
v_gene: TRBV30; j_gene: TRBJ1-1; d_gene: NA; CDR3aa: AWSRQGDAF
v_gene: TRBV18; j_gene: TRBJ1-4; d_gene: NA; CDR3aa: ASSRRGSEEKLF
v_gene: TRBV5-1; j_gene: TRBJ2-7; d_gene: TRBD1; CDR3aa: ASSLAGTGFHEQY
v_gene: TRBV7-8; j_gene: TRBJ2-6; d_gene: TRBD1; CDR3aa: ASSPRTGGAGANVLT
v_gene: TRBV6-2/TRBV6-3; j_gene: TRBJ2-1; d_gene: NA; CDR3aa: ASSQLLARPYNEQF
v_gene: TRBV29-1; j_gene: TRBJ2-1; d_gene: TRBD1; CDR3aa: SVCLGDRSYNEQF
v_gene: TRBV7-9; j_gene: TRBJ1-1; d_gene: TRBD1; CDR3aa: ASSSYRGADTEAF
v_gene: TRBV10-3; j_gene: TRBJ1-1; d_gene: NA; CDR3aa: AISESEANTEAF
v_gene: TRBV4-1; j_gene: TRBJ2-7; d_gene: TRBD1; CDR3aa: ASSQPGQGYYEQY
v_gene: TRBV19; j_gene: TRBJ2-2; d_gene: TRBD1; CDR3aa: ASSIDRVAGELF
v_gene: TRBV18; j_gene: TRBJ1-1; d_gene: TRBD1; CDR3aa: ASSPTTGLEAF
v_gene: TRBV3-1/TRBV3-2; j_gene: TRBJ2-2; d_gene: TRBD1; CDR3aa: ASSQPPRTGNTGELF
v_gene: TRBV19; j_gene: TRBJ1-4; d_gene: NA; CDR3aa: ASSIPATNEKLF
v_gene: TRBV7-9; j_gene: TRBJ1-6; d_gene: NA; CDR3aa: ASSLDPLSPLH
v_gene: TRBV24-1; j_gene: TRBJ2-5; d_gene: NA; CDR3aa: ATSVGGASETQY
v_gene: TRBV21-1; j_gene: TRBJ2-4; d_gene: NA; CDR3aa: ASSKGLRGKNIQY
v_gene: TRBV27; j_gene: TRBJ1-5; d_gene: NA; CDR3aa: ASSLPYQPQH
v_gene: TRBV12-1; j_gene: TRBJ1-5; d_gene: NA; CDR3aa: ASRGTHSNQPQH
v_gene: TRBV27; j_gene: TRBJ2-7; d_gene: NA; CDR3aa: ASSTTSSYEQY
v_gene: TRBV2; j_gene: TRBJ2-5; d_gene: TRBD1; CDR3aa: ASSDGYGTGRVETQY
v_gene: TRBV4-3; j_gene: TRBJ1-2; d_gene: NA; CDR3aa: ASSHGANYGYT
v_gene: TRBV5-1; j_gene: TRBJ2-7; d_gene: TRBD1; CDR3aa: ASSPWDRGTGEQY
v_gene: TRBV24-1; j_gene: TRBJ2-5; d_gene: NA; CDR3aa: ATSDPSAGKTQY
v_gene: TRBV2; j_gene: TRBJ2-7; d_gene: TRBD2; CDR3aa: ASFLLAGGSEQY
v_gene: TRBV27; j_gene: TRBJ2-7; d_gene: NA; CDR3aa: ASSSRVGAEYEQY
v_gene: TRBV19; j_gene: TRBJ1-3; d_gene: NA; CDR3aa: ASRPGQSFSGNTIY
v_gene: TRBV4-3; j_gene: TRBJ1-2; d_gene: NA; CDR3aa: ASSQIAGNGYT
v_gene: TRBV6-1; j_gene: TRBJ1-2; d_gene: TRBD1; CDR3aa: ASSDRDRVNGGYT
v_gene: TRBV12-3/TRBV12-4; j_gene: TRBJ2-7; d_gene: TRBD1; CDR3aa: ASSLRDSYEQY
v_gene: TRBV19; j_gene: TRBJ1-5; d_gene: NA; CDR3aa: AGGGGSNQPQH
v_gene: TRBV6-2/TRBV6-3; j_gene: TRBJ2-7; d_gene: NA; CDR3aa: ASSLAGNNFPQQY
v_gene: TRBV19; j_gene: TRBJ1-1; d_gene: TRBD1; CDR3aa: ASRTTGEGNTEAF
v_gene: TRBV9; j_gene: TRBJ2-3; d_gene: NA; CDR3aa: ASSQDVAGPSTDTQY
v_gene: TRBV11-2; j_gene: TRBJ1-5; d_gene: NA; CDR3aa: ASSLRGAGVNQPQH
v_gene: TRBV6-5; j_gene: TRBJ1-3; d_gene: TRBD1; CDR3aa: ASRSGTGSGNTIY
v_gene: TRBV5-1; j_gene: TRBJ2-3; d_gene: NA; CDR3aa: ASSSGGKSTDTQY